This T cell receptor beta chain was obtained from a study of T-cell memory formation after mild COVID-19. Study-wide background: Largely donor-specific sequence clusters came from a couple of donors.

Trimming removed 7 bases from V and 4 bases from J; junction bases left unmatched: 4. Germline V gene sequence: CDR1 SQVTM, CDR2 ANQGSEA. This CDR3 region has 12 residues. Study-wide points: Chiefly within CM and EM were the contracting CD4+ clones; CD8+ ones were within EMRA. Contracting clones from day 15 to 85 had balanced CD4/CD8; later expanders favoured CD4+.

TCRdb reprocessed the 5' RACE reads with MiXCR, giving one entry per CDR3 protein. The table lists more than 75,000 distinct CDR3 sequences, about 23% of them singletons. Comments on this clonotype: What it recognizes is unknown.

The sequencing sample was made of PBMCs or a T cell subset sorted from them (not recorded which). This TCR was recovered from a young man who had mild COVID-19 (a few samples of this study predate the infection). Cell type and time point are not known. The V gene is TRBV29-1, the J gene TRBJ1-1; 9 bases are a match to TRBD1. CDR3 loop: CSAEDRGTEAFF. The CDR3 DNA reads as TGCAGCGCGGAGGACAGGGGCACTGAAGCTTTCTTT.